A single sample gave rise to the 10 T cell receptor beta chains below, sequenced in a study of T cells in Graves' hyperthyroidism and ophthalmopathy. The investigators amplified TCR beta CDR3 regions from RNA transcripts. During a first-round RT-PCR of the TCR CDR3, the HTBI primer set was used. Each CDR3 protein gets one entry after TCRdb re-called the multiplex PCR reads with MiXCR. The table has some 250,000 distinct CDR3 sequences, 13% to 15% seen once; the top ten hold approximately 12%. The source material was blood. The receptors derive from a woman aged 35 to 49 with Graves' hyperthyroidism that later progressed to Graves' ophthalmopathy.

This clonotype was observed many times. The gene calls are TRBV7-9 and TRBJ2-1; a possible D gene is TRBD1 (6 bases). V was clipped by 5 bases and J by 9 bases, with 20 bases between them. The CDR3 totals 15 residues. CDR1 and CDR2 from the germline V gene are SEHNR and FQNEAQ (reference sequence). The CDR3 protein is CASSLSGGYVTEQFF. CDR3 DNA sequence: TGTGCCAGCAGCCTCTCTGGGGGCTATGTCACTGAGCAGTTCTTC.

This clonotype was seen many times. The chain combines TRBV12-3 or TRBV12-4 with TRBJ1-6; D is perhaps TRBD1 (6 bases). This CDR3 comprises 17 residues. Trimming took 6 bases from V and 0 from J, leaving 15 bases between them. In nucleotides, the CDR3 is TGTGCCAGCAGCACAGGGTTACGGGCCTCCTATAATTCACCCCTCCACTTT. Translation: CASSTGLRASYNSPLHF.

V usage is TRBV11-2 and J usage is TRBJ1-2; tentatively, D is TRBD1 (6 bases). V lost 5 bases to trimming and J lost 8 bases, with 15 bases between them. Germline CDR1 SGHAT, CDR2 FQNNGV. The CDR3 has 13 amino acids. CDR3 nucleotide sequence: TGTGCCAGCAGCCTAAGGACAGCGCGGGGCTACACCTTC. It encodes CASSLRTARGYTF.

At least ten counts were recorded for this clonotype. This chain uses TRBV19 with TRBJ1-1; D perhaps matches TRBD1 (6 bases). V was shortened by 5 bases and J by 9 bases, with 19 bases between the two germline ends. Per the germline V gene, CDR1 is LNHDA and CDR2 is SQIVND (reference sequence). This CDR3 has 14 amino acids. The DNA for the CDR3 is TGTGCCAGTAGTTCCCAAAGGGGACAAACTAAAGCTTTCTTT. This gives the protein CASSSQRGQTKAFF.

This clonotype appeared many times. The V and J genes are TRBV2 and TRBJ2-2; 8 bases fit TRBD2. Germline V gene data show CDR1 as SNHLY and CDR2 as FYNNEI. This CDR3 comprises 16 residues. Trimming removed 3 bases from V and 5 bases from J; junction bases left unmatched: 8. The CDR3 nucleotides read TGTGCCAGCAGTGACCCCGGACTAGCCGATACCGGGGAGCTGTTTTTT. Its translation: CASSDPGLADTGELFF.

V usage is TRBV5-1 and J usage is TRBJ2-2; 7 bases are a match to TRBD2. CDR1 SGHRS and CDR2 YFSETQ come from the germline V gene. This CDR3 comprises 15 residues. V lost 1 base to trimming and J lost 4 bases; unmatched junction nucleotides: 4. CDR3 sequence reads: CASSLSGLSTGELFF. The CDR3 DNA sequence: TGCGCCAGCAGCTTGTCGGGACTAAGCACCGGGGAGCTGTTTTTT.

This chain links TRBV2 with TRBJ1-2; 8 nucleotides line up with TRBD1. V shed 2 bases and J 6 bases; nucleotides not matched to a gene: 8. The CDR3 loop spans 15 amino acids. Germline values: CDR1 SNHLY, CDR2 FYNNEI. For the CDR3, the DNA is TGTGCCAGCAGTGAACTAGGACAGGGAGTTCATGGCTACACCTTC. Residues: CASSELGQGVHGYTF. The variable domain in full, with the rest retrieved from reference TRBV2 and TRBJ1-2, is EPEVTQTPSHQVTQMGQEVILRCVPISNHLYFYWYRQILGQKVEFLVSFYNNEISEKSEIFDDQFSVERPDGSNFTLKIRSTKLEDSAMYFCASSELGQGVHGYTFGSGTRLTVV.

This clonotype was counted at least ten times. The chain combines TRBV20-1 with TRBJ2-7; possibly TRBD1 for D (5 bases). Germline assignment: CDR1 DFQATT and CDR2 SNEGSKA (reference sequence). Trimming took off 3 bases at V and 5 bases at J, with 11 bases between the two ends. The CDR3 extends over 12 amino acids. The chain's CDR3 is CSASPGLDEQYF. The CDR3, as DNA: TGCAGTGCTAGCCCAGGGCTGGACGAGCAGTACTTC.

This clonotype has a count of ten or more. A much larger clone differs from this one at a single base, so this may be a read error. The rearrangement uses TRBV28 and TRBJ2-7; possible D gene TRBD1, 5 bases. Germline V lookup: CDR1 MDHEN, CDR2 SYDVKM. This CDR3 has 17 amino acids. Trimming left V 8 bases short and J 3 bases short, with 26 bases between. CDR3 nucleotides: TGTGCCAGCCCGCCATCTCTACAGGATAAACCCTACTACGAGCAGTACTTC. Its translation is CASPPSLQDKPYYEQYF. The whole variable domain, remainder taken from reference TRBV28 and TRBJ2-7, is DVKVTQSSRYLVKRTGEKVFLECVQDMDHENMFWYRQDPGLGLRLIYFSYDVKMKEKGDIPEGYSVSREKKERFSLILESASTNQTSMYLCASPPSLQDKPYYEQYFGPGTRLTVT.

This clonotype was seen ten or more times. The rearrangement uses TRBV27 and TRBJ2-1; tentative D call: TRBD1 (6 bases). V gave up 7 bases and J gave up 2 bases, with 27 bases separating them. This CDR3 contains 19 residues. The V gene's germline CDR1 is MNHEY and CDR2 SMNVEV (reference sequence). As DNA, the CDR3 is TGTGCCAGCACTTCTATAGGGACATCGGACGTAATTCCCTACAATGAGCAGTTCTTC. Its translation is CASTSIGTSDVIPYNEQFF.